Presented here are 11 T cell receptor beta chains from one specimen sequenced in a study of technical replicates of blood from four donors. The data were produced by immunoSEQ multiplex PCR, yet TCRdb's version contains in-frame clones alone and is incomplete. The repertoire holds roughly 100,000 clones, with roughly 96% as singletons. Sequences were obtained from T cells isolated from PBMCs. Every receptor here comes from a human donor in good health.

The chain has TRBV27 and TRBJ2-1; TRBD1 aligns across 8 bases. With 5 bases clipped from V and 8 bases from J, the junction kept 20 bases outside the gene matches. The germline CDR1 and CDR2 sequences are MNHEY and SMNVEV (reference sequence). CDR3 length: 18 amino acids. The CDR3 coding sequence is TGTGCCAGCAGTAGGGTCATATTCAGGGGGCGAGGGGGGTATGAGCAGTTCTTC. Protein: CASSRVIFRGRGGYEQFF.

This clone has just one count. The genes are TRBV10-1 and TRBJ2-6; the D is unclear. This CDR3 spans 14 amino acids. Looked up from germline, CDR1 is WNHNN and CDR2 is SYGVQD (reference sequence). V was clipped by 7 bases and J by 5 bases, with 12 bases between them. CDR3 loop: CASTVQPRANVLTF. The CDR3 nucleotides are TGCGCCAGCACCGTACAACCGAGGGCCAACGTCCTGACTTTC.

The CDR3 spells CASSFLVGPSNQPQHF. The DNA for the CDR3 is TGTGCCAGCAGTTTTTTGGTGGGCCCCAGCAATCAGCCCCAGCATTTT. V and J are TRBV28 and TRBJ1-5; no definite D call. V was trimmed by 3 bases and J by 1 base, leaving 13 bases between them. The CDR3 is 16 amino acids. Germline CDR1 MDHEN, CDR2 SYDVKM.

In this sample, this clone turned up once. This sequence joins TRBV7-8 and TRBJ1-3; D not resolved. CDR1 and CDR2 (germline): SGHVS, FQNEAQ. Deletions cut 5 bases from V and 8 bases from J, with 13 bases between. The CDR3 runs 13 residues. The DNA for the CDR3 is TGTGCCAGCAGCGCCTTGAGGCGGGACACCATATATTTT. Encoded protein: CASSALRRDTIYF.

This chain joins TRBV11-2 and TRBJ2-3; tentative D call: TRBD2 (5 bases). Germline V CDR1 and CDR2: SGHAT, FQNNGV. V was cut by 0 bases and J by 3 bases, with 10 bases left in between. The CDR3 spans 15 residues. CDR3 DNA: TGTGCCAGCAGCTTAGATCGTAGAGGGACAGATACGCAGTATTTT. Its protein is CASSLDRRGTDTQYF. Filled out from reference TRBV11-2 and TRBJ2-3, the complete variable domain reads EAGVAQSPRYKIIEKRQSVAFWCNPISGHATLYWYQQILGQGPKLLIQFQNNGVVDDSQLPKDRFSAERLKGVDSTLKIQPAKLEDSAVYLCASSLDRRGTDTQYFGPGTRLTVL.

The chain carries TRBV5-1 and TRBJ2-1, with D perhaps TRBD2 (5 bases). Between the trimmed V and J ends, which lost 4 bases and 2 bases, there was a span of 13 bases. The germline V gene has CDR1 SGHRS and CDR2 YFSETQ. The CDR3 is 15 amino acids. CDR3 amino acids: CASSHRGATYNEQFF. As DNA, the CDR3 is TGCGCCAGCAGCCATCGGGGAGCTACCTACAATGAGCAGTTCTTC.

V is TRBV28 and J is TRBJ2-7; D is perhaps TRBD2 (6 bases). The CDR3 has 14 residues. CDR1 MDHEN and CDR2 SYDVKM come from the germline V gene. The V end lost 7 bases, the J end lost 7 bases, and 20 bases lay between the germline ends. CDR3 sequence (DNA): TGTGCCAGCAACATGGGAGGTGACTCGGGGGAGCAGTACTTC. Its protein product is CASNMGGDSGEQYF.

This clone came up once. The chain is built from TRBV7-2 and TRBJ1-2, with TRBD1 identical over 7 bases. Germline values: CDR1 SGHTA, CDR2 FQGNSA. V dropped 3 bases and J dropped 5; count of bases not matched to a gene: 9. The CDR3 spans 15 residues. This CDR3 reads CASSFSEGASYGYTF. The CDR3 DNA is TGTGCCAGCAGCTTTAGTGAGGGGGCTTCGTATGGCTACACCTTC.

V usage is TRBV6-5 and J usage is TRBJ2-3, with 8 bases identical to TRBD2. Per germline, CDR1 MNHEY and CDR2 SVGAGI. The CDR3 has 16 amino acids. J was trimmed by 2 bases and V by 0 bases; bases with no gene match: 4. The CDR3 reads CASSYSSGEYTDTQYF. CDR3 in DNA: TGTGCCAGCAGTTACTCTAGCGGGGAATACACAGATACGCAGTATTTT.

This chain uses TRBV9 with TRBJ2-2; 10 bases match TRBD2. The CDR3 runs to 19 residues. CDR1 and CDR2 from the germline V gene are SGDLS and YYNGEE. V was clipped by 0 bases and J by 3 bases; unmatched bases: 11. CDR3 DNA: TGTGCCAGCAGCGTAGGGGGCCTAGCGGGAGTAAGATACACCGGGGAGCTGTTTTTT. Translation gives CASSVGGLAGVRYTGELFF.

This chain connects TRBV5-1 to TRBJ2-3, with 8 nucleotides matching TRBD1. This CDR3 contains 19 residues. J gave up 2 bases and V 2 bases, and 16 bases lay outside the gene matches. Germline-derived CDR1 and CDR2 are SGHRS and YFSETQ. CDR3 in amino acids: CASSFGPPTGTGNTDTQYF. The CDR3 bases are TGCGCCAGCAGCTTCGGACCACCAACCGGGACAGGAAACACAGATACGCAGTATTTT.